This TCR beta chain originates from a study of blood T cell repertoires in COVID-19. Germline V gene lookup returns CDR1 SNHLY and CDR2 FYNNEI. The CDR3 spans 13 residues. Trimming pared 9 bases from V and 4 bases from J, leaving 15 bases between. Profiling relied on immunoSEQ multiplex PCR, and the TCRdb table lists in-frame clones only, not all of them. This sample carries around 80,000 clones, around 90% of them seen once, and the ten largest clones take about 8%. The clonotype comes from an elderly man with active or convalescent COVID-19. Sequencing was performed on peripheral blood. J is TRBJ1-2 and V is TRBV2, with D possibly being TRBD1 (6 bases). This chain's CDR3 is CASLQGGVYGYTF. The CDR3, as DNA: TGTGCCAGTCTACAGGGTGGGGTCTATGGCTACACCTTC.